This T cell receptor (beta chain) was identified in a study of blood T cells in healthy people across ages. Study in general: When template switching was applied, about one barcoded beta molecule was captured per two T cells.

It was with a sample-barcoded 5' primer and a J-beta primer mix that a second PCR of roughly 7 to 12 cycles was run. TCRdb re-analysed the 5' RACE reads in MiXCR, keeping a single row per CDR3 protein. The sample carries under 950,000 distinct CDR3 sequences, about 24% recorded once. The draw of peripheral blood yielded ten milliliters from each donor. There were at least 5 micrograms of total RNA extracted from every sample. This clonotype was counted many times. The antigen is unknown. Study findings and constraints: Long-lived donors exceeded aged donors in naive CD4+ cells and diversity.

CDR3 length: 14 residues. CDR1 is SGHTA and CDR2 is FQGNSA in the germline V gene. The ends were cut back, 1 base at V and 3 bases at J, with 8 bases in the middle. The chain couples TRBV7-2 to TRBJ2-3, with D unresolved. Sequenced input: blood. The TCR sequence derives from a man between 70 and 80 years old in good health. The CDR3: CASSLVLGTDTQYF. For the CDR3, the DNA is TGTGCCAGCAGCTTAGTCTTGGGTACAGATACGCAGTATTTT.